This is a list of T cell receptor beta chains from one sample in a study of control samples from healthy donors and cancer patients. Measured with immunoSEQ multiplex PCR; TCRdb has only the in-frame clones, and not every one. This table holds some 100,000 clones, around three quarters found once. The sequenced sample consisted of blood. The receptor set was obtained from a woman in her twenties or thirties in good health. The CDR3 runs from the conserved cysteine through the conserved F or W. The order of the fields is CDR3 length, clone size, J gene, D gene, V gene, CDR3 protein, CDR3 DNA. D genes are given only for firm matches. Clone size is shown for a subset of rows, as once, few, many or a class of expanded clone.

>14|few|TRBJ1-4|.|TRBV18
CASSPTSQGEKLFF
TGTGCCAGCTCACCTACCTCGCAAGGGGAAAAACTGTTTTTT
>13|.|TRBJ2-7|.|TRBV2
CASSVISSYEQYF
TGTGCCAGCAGTGTCATAAGCTCCTACGAGCAGTACTTC
>16|once|TRBJ2-3|TRBD2|TRBV19
CASSSGTSGGADTQYF
TGTGCCAGTAGTTCCGGGACTAGCGGGGGGGCAGATACGCAGTATTTT
>15|few|TRBJ2-3|.|TRBV5-8
CASSLAGPGADTQYF
TGTGCCAGCAGCTTGGCGGGGCCTGGAGCAGATACGCAGTATTTT
>15|.|TRBJ1-2|.|TRBV7-2
CASSDQRGGLYGYTF
TGTGCCAGCAGTGATCAACGGGGCGGTCTCTATGGCTACACCTTC
>16|.|TRBJ1-2|.|TRBV7-9
CASSLRRDTPIYGYTF
TGTGCCAGCAGCCTCAGACGGGACACCCCCATCTATGGCTACACCTTC
>15|.|TRBJ2-3|.|TRBV29-1
CSVDVARTSTDTQYF
TGCAGCGTTGACGTGGCTCGCACTAGCACAGATACGCAGTATTTT
>15|few|TRBJ1-1|.|TRBV5-1
CASSLVQGMNTEAFF
TGCGCCAGCAGCTTGGTGCAGGGGATGAACACTGAAGCTTTCTTT
>15|.|TRBJ2-3|.|TRBV9
CASSVVARSTDTQYF
TGTGCCAGCAGCGTAGTAGCTAGATCCACAGATACGCAGTATTTT
>18|few|TRBJ1-2|TRBD1|TRBV9
CASSVVSRAGGAYYGYTF
TGTGCCAGCAGCGTGGTGTCTCGGGCAGGGGGCGCCTACTATGGCTACACCTTC
>14|.|TRBJ1-2|.|TRBV2
CASTRDTYNYGYTF
TGTGCCAGCACTCGGGACACGTATAACTATGGCTACACCTTC
>15|few|TRBJ2-1|TRBD1|TRBV19
CASKMGQSSYNEQFF
TGTGCCAGTAAGATGGGACAGAGCTCCTACAATGAGCAGTTCTTC
>15|few|TRBJ2-2|.|TRBV29-1
CSVTDIFPNTGELFF
TGCAGCGTGACGGACATTTTCCCGAACACCGGGGAGCTGTTTTTT
>18|.|TRBJ1-5|TRBD1|TRBV6-1
CASSATGTGGAGNQPQHF
TGTGCCAGCAGTGCAACCGGGACAGGGGGCGCTGGCAATCAGCCCCAGCATTTT
>13|.|TRBJ1-2|.|TRBV14
CASSHVSVSGYTF
TGTGCCAGCAGCCACGTTTCCGTAAGCGGCTACACCTTC
>13|.|TRBJ2-3|.|TRBV6-2/TRBV6-3
CASSFGGGYTQYF
TGTGCCAGCAGTTTCGGGGGTGGGTATACGCAGTATTTT
>15|.|TRBJ1-1|.|TRBV21-1
CASSSRTPIGTEAFF
TGTGCCAGCAGCTCTAGGACCCCCATTGGCACTGAAGCTTTCTTT
>17|few|TRBJ2-2|TRBD2|TRBV3-1/TRBV3-2
CASSQVRFTGGTGELFF
TGTGCCAGCAGCCAAGTGCGTTTTACGGGGGGGACCGGGGAGCTGTTTTTT
>13|once|TRBJ1-1|.|TRBV5-1
CASTQGGGTEAFF
TGCGCCAGCACTCAGGGTGGGGGCACTGAAGCTTTCTTT
>16|.|TRBJ2-3|TRBD2|TRBV5-1
CASSLGGLAGTDTQYF
TGCGCCAGCAGCTTGGGGGGACTAGCGGGCACAGATACGCAGTATTTT
>12|once|TRBJ2-1|.|TRBV18
CASSPRALEQFF
TGTGCCAGCTCACCAAGGGCACTGGAGCAGTTCTTC